The clone carrying this TCR beta chain was counted many times. The data belong to a study of patients and donors after allogeneic stem cell transplantation. TCRdb itself ran the RT-PCR reads through MiXCR, one entry per CDR3 protein. Seen here are about 25,000 distinct CDR3 sequences, 6.5% to 10% observed once, and the top ten hold less than 50%. This CDR3 spans 14 amino acids. V gave up 7 bases and J gave up 5 bases, with 14 bases separating them. The sample was blood, either unsorted or a sorted T cell fraction (not recorded which). The chain is built from TRBV12-3 or TRBV12-4 and TRBJ2-2; D remains ambiguous. This clonotype was sampled from a human donor who was either an allogeneic HSCT recipient or a stem cell or donor lymphocyte infusion donor (not recorded which). It is not recorded whose cells these are; they may come from a transplant donor. The CDR3 sequence is CASNLEGLTGELFF. CDR3 sequence (DNA): TGTGCCAGCAACCTCGAAGGGTTAACCGGGGAGCTGTTTTTT.